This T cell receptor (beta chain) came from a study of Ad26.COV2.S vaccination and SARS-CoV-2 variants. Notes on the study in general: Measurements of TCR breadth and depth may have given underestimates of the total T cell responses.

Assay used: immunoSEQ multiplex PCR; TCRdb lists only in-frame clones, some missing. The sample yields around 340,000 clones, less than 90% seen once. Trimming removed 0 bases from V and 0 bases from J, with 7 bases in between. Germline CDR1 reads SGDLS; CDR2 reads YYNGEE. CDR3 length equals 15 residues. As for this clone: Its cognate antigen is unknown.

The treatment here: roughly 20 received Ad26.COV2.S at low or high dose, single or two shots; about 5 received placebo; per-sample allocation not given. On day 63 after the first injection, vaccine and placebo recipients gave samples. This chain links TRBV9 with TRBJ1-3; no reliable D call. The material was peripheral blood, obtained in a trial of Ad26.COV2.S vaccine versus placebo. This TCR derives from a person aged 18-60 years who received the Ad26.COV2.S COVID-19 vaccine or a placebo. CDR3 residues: CASSVGSVSGNTIYF. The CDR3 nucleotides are TGTGCCAGCAGCGTAGGCAGCGTCTCTGGAAACACCATATATTTT.